This is a list of T cell receptor beta chains from one sample in a study of T cells expressing NK-cell markers. TCRdb reprocessed the 5' RACE reads and stores each CDR3 protein as one record, lacking DNA. The sample holds about 540,000 distinct CDR3 sequences. Sequences were obtained from blood T cells: a sorted CD56 or NKG2C T cell subset, CD4+ or CD8+ T cells, or bulk PBMC T cells (not recorded which). The origin of the receptors is a man younger than 35 in good health. Both conserved end residues are part of each CDR3.

j_call | cdr3_length | v_call | cdr3_aa
TRBJ2-3 | 14 | TRBV6-2/TRBV6-3 | CASSSHHKADTQYF
TRBJ2-7 | 14 | TRBV5-1 | CASSLTDRTNEQYF
TRBJ2-1 | 16 | TRBV12-3/TRBV12-4 | CASSLMTSGFYNEQFF
TRBJ2-5 | 14 | TRBV28 | CAISGHANQETQYF
TRBJ1-2 | 15 | TRBV3-1 | CASSQGTRTRYGYTF
TRBJ1-1 | 16 | TRBV5-1 | CASSPQGGSGNTEAFF
TRBJ2-7 | 17 | TRBV4-2 | CASSPVSDRSNSYEQYF
TRBJ2-1 | 15 | TRBV10-3 | CAISVVAGEADEQFF
TRBJ2-2 | 17 | TRBV7-6 | CASSPHPLAGGPWELFF
TRBJ2-2 | 16 | TRBV7-9 | CASSPARSANTGELFF
TRBJ2-2 | 14 | TRBV12-3/TRBV12-4 | CASRALAGAGELFF
TRBJ2-1 | 16 | TRBV4-3 | CASSQVQAGAWNEQFF
TRBJ2-7 | 17 | TRBV21-1 | CASSKDGATERDNEQYF
TRBJ2-3 | 14 | TRBV5-5 | CASSRKRETDTQYF
TRBJ1-3 | 17 | TRBV4-2 | CASSQKGLTVTGNTIYF
TRBJ1-1 | 14 | TRBV29-1 | CSVEDGDSRTEAFF
TRBJ2-7 | 13 | TRBV28 | CACRRGGVYEQYF
TRBJ2-1 | 18 | TRBV4-3 | CASSQDDLLAGGYNEQFF
TRBJ2-1 | 12 | TRBV6-5 | CATPDGCDEQFF
TRBJ2-5 | 16 | TRBV20-1 | CSASSGLAGHVETQYF
TRBJ2-7 | 11 | TRBV29-1 | CSVEDLNVQYF
TRBJ2-3 | 14 | TRBV15 | CATSRIPSTDTQYF
TRBJ1-1 | 13 | TRBV29-1 | CSVERQGVDEAFF
TRBJ2-3 | 15 | TRBV2 | CASSASGVRTDTQYF
TRBJ2-7 | 16 | TRBV30 | CAWDRGFSQISYEQYF
TRBJ2-5 | 13 | TRBV19 | CASSYSYQETQYF
TRBJ2-7 | 17 | TRBV18 | CASSGLAGTGLGYEQYF
TRBJ2-2 | 17 | TRBV12-3/TRBV12-4 | CASSFGLGRVGTGELFF
TRBJ2-2 | 19 | TRBV6-5 | CASSSYLLDRGSSAGELFF
TRBJ2-7 | 15 | TRBV6-2/TRBV6-3 | CASSFRDRESYEQYF
TRBJ2-5 | 17 | TRBV5-5 | CASSSSGLAGVGETQYF
TRBJ2-6 | 16 | TRBV4-1 | CASSPFAGSGANVLTF
TRBJ2-1 | 14 | TRBV20-1 | CSATRGSSYNEQFF
TRBJ2-3 | 19 | TRBV12-3/TRBV12-4 | CASSFGQLLGGPSTDTQYF
TRBJ1-5 | 15 | TRBV5-1 | CASSLAGTGYQPQHF
TRBJ2-7 | 15 | TRBV12-5 | CASGLNSDSSYEQYF
TRBJ2-3 | 19 | TRBV15 | CATSRDPKSWTGVADTQYF
TRBJ2-1 | 17 | TRBV29-1 | CSVLLGRAYSSYNEQFF
TRBJ2-1 | 15 | TRBV6-1 | CASTPSGRAINEQFF
TRBJ2-7 | 14 | TRBV11-2 | CASSLGRKDYEQYF
TRBJ2-5 | 13 | TRBV19 | CASSPRVPETQYF
TRBJ2-7 | 14 | TRBV3-1 | CASSQGDWGGEQYF
TRBJ2-1 | 17 | TRBV24-1 | CATSDGGLAIEVNEQFF
TRBJ1-1 | 14 | TRBV18 | CASSQRTGETEAFF
TRBJ2-5 | 15 | TRBV20-1 | CSAKISRPDQETQYF
TRBJ2-2 | 12 | TRBV12-3/TRBV12-4 | CASSSGQGPLFF
TRBJ2-7 | 17 | TRBV4-3 | CASSQFISGTGAYEQYF
TRBJ2-3 | 15 | TRBV4-2 | CASSLTSVSTDTQYF
TRBJ2-3 | 17 | TRBV15 | CATSRDVGQDHTDTQYF
TRBJ2-1 | 13 | TRBV10-3 | CAICPSLGNEQFF
TRBJ1-5 | 14 | TRBV2 | CASSQDSFNQPQHF
TRBJ2-5 | 17 | TRBV5-1 | CASSFTGGTSHYETQYF
TRBJ2-7 | 13 | TRBV19 | CASQRDKSYEQYF
TRBJ2-1 | 13 | TRBV29-1 | CSADSMTKYEQFF
TRBJ2-1 | 13 | TRBV25-1 | CASKGLDYNEQFF
TRBJ2-7 | 14 | TRBV27 | CASSLRGANYEQYF
TRBJ1-1 | 15 | TRBV6-5 | CASSYSGRMGTEAFF
TRBJ2-5 | 16 | TRBV2 | CASSEAGPKARETQYF
TRBJ2-5 | 16 | TRBV20-1 | CSARVGGRSLGETQYF